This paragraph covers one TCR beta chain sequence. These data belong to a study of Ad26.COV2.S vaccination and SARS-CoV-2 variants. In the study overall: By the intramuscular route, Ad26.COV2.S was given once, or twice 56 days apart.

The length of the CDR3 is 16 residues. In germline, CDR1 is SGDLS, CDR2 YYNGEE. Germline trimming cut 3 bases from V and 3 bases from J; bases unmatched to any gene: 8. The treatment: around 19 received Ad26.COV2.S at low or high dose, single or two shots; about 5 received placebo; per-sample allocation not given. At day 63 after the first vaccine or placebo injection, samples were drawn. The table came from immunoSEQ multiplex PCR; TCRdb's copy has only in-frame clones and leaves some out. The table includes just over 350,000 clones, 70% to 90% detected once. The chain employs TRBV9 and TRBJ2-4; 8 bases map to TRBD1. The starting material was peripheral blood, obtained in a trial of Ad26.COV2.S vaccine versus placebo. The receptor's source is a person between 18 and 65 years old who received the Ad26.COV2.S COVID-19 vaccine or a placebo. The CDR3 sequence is CASSAGTGSGKNIQYF. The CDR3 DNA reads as TGTGCCAGCAGCGCCGGGACAGGATCGGGCAAAAACATTCAGTACTTC.